The entry that follows covers one TCR beta chain sequence. Its antigen is unidentified. The treatment is: approximately 11-day PBMC culture with coronavirus spike peptide pools or control peptides (ViraFEST assay). The junction had 10 bases not matched to a gene; V was cut back by 4 bases and J by 8 bases. Germline values: CDR1 LNHDA, CDR2 SQIVND (reference sequence). The CDR3 covers 15 residues. The data belong to a study of vaccination and CD4 T cells after COVID-19. Scientists ran DNA taken from cultured CD4+ T cells through the Oncomine TCR Beta short-read assay for sequencing. TCRdb fed the PCR reads into MiXCR, producing one record per CDR3 protein. Of roughly 6,800 distinct CDR3 sequences listed, over 25% were seen once; the top ten hold 8% to 10%.

V usage is TRBV19 and J usage is TRBJ1-2, with 10 positions matching TRBD1. Here the sequenced sample was CD4+ T cells from blood, cultured in vitro, taken after SARS-CoV-2 vaccination. The clonotype originates from a human donor who had recovered from COVID-19. The CDR3: CASSRSSDRGTGYTF. The CDR3 DNA reads TGTGCCAGTAGTAGAAGTTCGGACAGGGGGACAGGCTACACCTTC.